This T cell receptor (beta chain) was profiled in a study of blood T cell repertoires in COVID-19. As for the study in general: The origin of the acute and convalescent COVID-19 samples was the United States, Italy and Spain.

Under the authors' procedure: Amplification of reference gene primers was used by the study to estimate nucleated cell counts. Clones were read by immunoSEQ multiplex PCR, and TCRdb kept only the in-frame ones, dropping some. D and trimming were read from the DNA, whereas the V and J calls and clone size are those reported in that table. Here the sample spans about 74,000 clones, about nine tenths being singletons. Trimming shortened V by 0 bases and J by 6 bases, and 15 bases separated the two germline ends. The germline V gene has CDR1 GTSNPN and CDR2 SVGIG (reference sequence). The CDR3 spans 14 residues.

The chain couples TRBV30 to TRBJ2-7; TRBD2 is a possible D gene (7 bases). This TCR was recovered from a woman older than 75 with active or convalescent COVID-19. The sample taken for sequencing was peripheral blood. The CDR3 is CAWSVLGGAVEQYF. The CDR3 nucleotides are TGTGCCTGGAGTGTTTTGGGGGGGGCCGTCGAGCAGTACTTC.